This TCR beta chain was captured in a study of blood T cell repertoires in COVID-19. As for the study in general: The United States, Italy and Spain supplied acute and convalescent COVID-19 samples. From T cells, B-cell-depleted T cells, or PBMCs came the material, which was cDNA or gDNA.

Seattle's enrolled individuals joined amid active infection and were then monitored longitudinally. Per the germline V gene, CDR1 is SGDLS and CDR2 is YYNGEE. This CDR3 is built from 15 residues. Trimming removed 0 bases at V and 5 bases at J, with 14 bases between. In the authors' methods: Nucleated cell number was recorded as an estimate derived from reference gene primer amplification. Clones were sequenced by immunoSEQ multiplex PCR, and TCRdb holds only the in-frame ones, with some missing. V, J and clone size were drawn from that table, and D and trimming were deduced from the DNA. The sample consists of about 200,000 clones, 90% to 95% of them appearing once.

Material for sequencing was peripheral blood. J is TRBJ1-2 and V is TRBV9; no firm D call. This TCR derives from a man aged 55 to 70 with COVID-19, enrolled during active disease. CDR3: CASSVESRRQYGYTF. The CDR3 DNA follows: TGTGCCAGCAGCGTAGAGAGCAGGCGTCAATATGGCTACACCTTC.